These T cell receptor beta chains were read from a single sample in a study of cytomegalovirus exposure and HLA in healthy donors. Some clones are missing from TCRdb's copy, which holds only in-frame ones; the method was immunoSEQ multiplex PCR. The sample shows 100,000 to 150,000 clones, about 70% of them seen only once. The sample comprised PBMCs. The receptors originated from a woman aged 55-75 years in good health and CMV-seropositive. Each CDR3 is given with its conserved first and last residue. The order of the fields is V gene, J gene, clone size, CDR3 protein. The size entry is marked missing in some rows and otherwise reads once, few, many or a size class.

>TRBV14|TRBJ2-7|.
CASSQIAGGSQEQYF
>TRBV6-5|TRBJ1-1|.
CASSYSRQMNTEAFF
>TRBV19|TRBJ1-5|.
CASSIAGDQPQHF
>TRBV29-1|TRBJ1-3|.
CSVYLGAAAGNTIYF
>TRBV18|TRBJ1-1|.
CASSPLQRGTDTEAFF
>TRBV19|TRBJ2-7|once
CASSYTGTGSYEQYF
>TRBV9|TRBJ1-1|.
CASSVALIGQGEAFF
>TRBV5-1|TRBJ2-1|.
CASSFLGRRDNEQFF
>TRBV7-9|TRBJ2-1|.
CASSPRTGENNEQFF
>TRBV7-2|TRBJ1-5|.
CASSSDRATQPQHF
>TRBV11-3|TRBJ2-2|.
CASSSGVGRGDTGELFF
>TRBV6-6|TRBJ1-4|.
CASSLRLGLFF
>TRBV5-1|TRBJ2-6|once
CASSLVSRGDGANVLTF
>TRBV5-6|TRBJ1-6|few
CASSQNRVLANSPLHF
>TRBV18|TRBJ2-7|.
CASSLEGLLYEQYF
>TRBV9|TRBJ1-1|.
CASSITGGTTEAFF
>TRBV10-3|TRBJ1-5|.
CAISDSDRGYQPQHF
>TRBV6-6|TRBJ1-2|.
CASSYALGSGGYTF
>TRBV30|TRBJ2-7|few
CAWRGRGYEQYF
>TRBV7-7|TRBJ2-1|.
CASSQLAGGPSEQFF